The clone carrying this TCR beta chain has just one count. As yet, its antigen is unknown. Between the trimmed V and J ends, which lost 5 bases and 7 bases, there was a span of 20 bases. The CDR3 has 15 amino acids. Germline CDR1 SEHNR, CDR2 FQNEAQ (reference sequence). The data are from a study of lymphopenia after photon versus proton radiotherapy. Libraries were prepared by immunoSEQ multiplex PCR; TCRdb keeps only in-frame clonotypes and omits some of them. The sample lists about 17,000 clones; 85% to 95% were seen once. Study conclusions and caveats: After lymphocyte nadir, photon-treated repertoires showed oligoclonal expansion, especially CD8+ Temra. Authors raise, but do not show, better survival with proton therapy.

J is TRBJ1-1 and V is TRBV7-9, with no clear D. The clonotype comes from a man in his sixties with pancreatic cancer. The sample in question was peripheral blood, obtained from a patient treated with photon-based radiotherapy. CDR3 coding DNA: TGTGCCAGCAGCCCCGCCCGTATTATGTTGTTTGAAGCTTTCTTT. Translation: CASSPARIMLFEAFF.